This TCR beta chain was sequenced for a study of blood T cell repertoires in COVID-19. Study information: The origin of the acute and convalescent COVID-19 samples was the United States, Italy and Spain.

Germline V gene data show CDR1 as GTSNPN and CDR2 as SVGIG (reference sequence). V was pared by 3 bases and J by 3 bases, with 5 bases of the junction left unmatched. The CDR3 loop spans 15 amino acids. Data came from immunoSEQ multiplex PCR; TCRdb stores just in-frame clones and leaves some out. Of approximately 220,000 clones in the sample, around 88% were seen once. This receptor was obtained from a woman in her fifties or sixties with acute or convalescent COVID-19. The chain employs TRBV30 and TRBJ2-2, with 9 nucleotides matching TRBD1. Input material: peripheral blood. The CDR3 protein is CAWSLRDRDTGELFF. Written as DNA, the CDR3 is TGTGCCTGGAGCCTCCGGGACAGGGACACCGGGGAGCTGTTTTTT.